This is a list of T cell receptor beta chains from one sample in a study of T cell changes during pregnancy in multiple sclerosis. The repertoire was sequenced with immunoSEQ multiplex PCR; TCRdb's copy has only in-frame clones and lacks some. The data hold about 53,000 clones, with almost 90% observed a single time. Material: peripheral blood, obtained after pregnancy. These receptors came from a female donor in good health, enrolled as a control in a pregnancy study. CDR3s leave out the opening cysteine and the closing phenylalanine or tryptophan. D genes are given only for firm matches. Clone size is shown for a subset of rows, as once, few, many or a class of expanded clone.

len,j_gene,abundance,v_gene,d_gene,CDR3aa
10,TRBJ1-1,once,TRBV19,TRBD1,ASSFSRDSPF
12,TRBJ1-6,NA,TRBV4-1,NA,ASSHLQGNSPLH
13,TRBJ2-3,NA,TRBV6-6,TRBD2,VTGGRGASTDTQY
11,TRBJ1-1,NA,TRBV29-1,NA,SVPAATPRGAF
12,TRBJ2-5,NA,TRBV5-1,NA,ASSKATGIETQY
15,TRBJ1-1,NA,TRBV4-1,NA,ASSRTSPGGIRTEAF
11,TRBJ1-2,once,TRBV28,NA,ASSFRGAGGYT
12,TRBJ1-3,NA,TRBV6-5,TRBD1,ASSTGTGGNTIY
15,TRBJ2-3,NA,TRBV6-4,TRBD2,ASSEFSGGVPTDTQY
11,TRBJ1-2,NA,TRBV9,NA,ASSWDTNYGYT
13,TRBJ1-1,many,TRBV6-1,NA,ASTVDPGGNTEAF
12,TRBJ2-7,NA,TRBV2,NA,ASSDSQQPYEQY
13,TRBJ1-6,NA,TRBV2,TRBD1,ASRLLRDSHSPLH
15,TRBJ2-2,NA,TRBV7-2,TRBD2,ASSLALWRGTTGELF
14,TRBJ1-4,NA,TRBV2,NA,ASRPPGVGGNEKLF
13,TRBJ1-1,NA,TRBV5-8,NA,ASSLVGGMNTEAF
13,TRBJ2-4,once,TRBV28,TRBD2,ASVPGGAGEFAQY
11,TRBJ2-2,NA,TRBV6-1,NA,ASIQTRSGELF
14,TRBJ2-7,few,TRBV9,TRBD2,ASSVVTSGISYEQY
13,TRBJ1-5,NA,TRBV27,TRBD1,ASSLAGTGNQPQH
12,TRBJ2-2,NA,TRBV27,TRBD1,ASSGQGTAGELF
15,TRBJ2-6,NA,TRBV6-4,TRBD2,ASSAGGGAAGANVLT
12,TRBJ1-2,NA,TRBV5-6,NA,ASSLAGLDYGYT
14,TRBJ2-1,NA,TRBV6-6,TRBD2,ASSRPGTSGYNEQF
14,TRBJ2-7,NA,TRBV4-2,TRBD2,ASSQDATGGQREQY
14,TRBJ1-6,few,TRBV5-6,NA,ASSSTSGWDNSPLH
11,TRBJ2-1,NA,TRBV18,NA,ASSQDSSGEQF
10,TRBJ2-2,NA,TRBV29-1,NA,SAQGMNGELF
15,TRBJ1-5,NA,TRBV7-2,NA,ASSLAPSRATNQPQH
14,TRBJ2-1,NA,TRBV28,TRBD2,ASSLSSGLSYNEQF
12,TRBJ1-1,few,TRBV2,NA,ASSENRVDTEAF